Each of the 18 T cell receptor beta chains below was sequenced from the same sample in a study of T cells in Graves' hyperthyroidism and ophthalmopathy. RNA transcripts provided the source from which TCR beta CDR3 regions were amplified. First-round RT-PCR of the TCR CDR3 relied on the HTBI primer set. Using its own MiXCR run on the multiplex PCR reads, TCRdb lists one record per CDR3 protein. The sample includes around 440,000 distinct CDR3 sequences, around 14% seen only once; the top ten take less than 15%. Source material: blood. The source of these receptors is a woman under 30 with Graves' hyperthyroidism.

CDR3 nucleotides: TGTGCCAGCTTTTGGACAGGGAATGAAAAACTGTTTTTT. This codes for CASFWTGNEKLFF. The rearrangement links TRBV12-3 or TRBV12-4 to TRBJ1-4; 8 positions match TRBD1. Trimming at V came to 8 bases and at J to 5 bases, leaving 4 bases not matched to a gene. The CDR3 consists of 13 residues.

This clonotype was observed at least ten times. V is TRBV5-1 and J is TRBJ2-7; D is possibly TRBD2 (5 bases). From germline, CDR1 is SGHRS and CDR2 YFSETQ. The CDR3 sequence is 13 residues long. The V end was cut by 3 bases, the J end by 4 bases, with 11 bases between. DNA for the CDR3: TGCGCCAGCAGCTCGCCCGGGATATACGAGCAGTACTTC. Protein sequence: CASSSPGIYEQYF. Supplemented by reference TRBV5-1 and TRBJ2-7, the full variable domain reads KAGVTQTPRYLIKTRGQQVTLSCSPISGHRSVSWYQQTPGQGLQFLFEYFSETQRNKGNFPGRFSGRQFSNSRSEMNVSTLELGDSALYLCASSSPGIYEQYFGPGTRLTVT.

In this sample, this clonotype turned up once. A clone one base away is much larger, so this may be a read error. The chain combines TRBV12-3 or TRBV12-4 with TRBJ1-2; D may be TRBD1 (5 bases). CDR3 length: 13 residues. Trimming took off 5 bases at V and 8 bases at J, with 15 bases between the two ends. The CDR3 loop is CASSPQGIGGYTF. In DNA, the CDR3 is TGTGCCAGCAGTCCCCAGGGTATTGGAGGCTACACCTTC.

This clonotype has ten or more counts. V is TRBV11-1 and J is TRBJ2-1, with D unclear. The V and J ends lost 4 bases and 10 bases respectively, with 20 bases between them. The germline V gene encodes CDR1 SGHAT and CDR2 FQDESV (reference sequence). The CDR3 spans 15 residues. The CDR3 spells CASSSPGGTKREQFF. For the CDR3, the DNA is TGTGCCAGCAGCTCCCCGGGCGGTACTAAACGGGAGCAGTTCTTC.

Many counts were recorded for this clonotype. The gene calls are TRBV7-2 and TRBJ2-4; D might be TRBD2 (5 bases). The CDR3 consists of 15 residues. CDR1 and CDR2 from the germline V gene are SGHTA and FQGNSA. With 6 bases removed from V and 6 bases from J, the gap between germline ends came to 18 bases. The DNA of the CDR3 is TGTGCCAGCAGTCTTGGAGGTAGTTGGGGAAACATTCAGTACTTC. It codes for CASSLGGSWGNIQYF.

V gene TRBV24-1 combines with J gene TRBJ2-1; D is possibly TRBD2 (6 bases). In germline, CDR1 is KGHDR, CDR2 SFDVKD. The CDR3 loop spans 13 amino acids. The ends were cut back, 5 bases at V and 7 bases at J, with 11 bases in the middle. This CDR3 reads CATSGLGGNEQFF. As DNA, the CDR3 is TGTGCCACCAGTGGTCTTGGGGGGAATGAGCAGTTCTTC.

V usage is TRBV5-6 and J usage is TRBJ1-1; maybe TRBD1 (6 bases). Germline V CDR1 and CDR2: SGHDT, YYEEEE. The length of the CDR3 is 16 residues. Trimming took 1 base from V and 4 from J, leaving 17 bases between them. CDR3 sequence reads: CASSLSGRGVSTEAFF. CDR3 bases: TGTGCCAGCAGCTTGTCCGGCAGGGGAGTTAGCACTGAAGCTTTCTTT.

This clonotype was recorded many times. CDR3 protein: CSAPGTSGSTDTQYF. The DNA of the CDR3 is TGCAGTGCTCCCGGGACTAGCGGGAGCACAGATACGCAGTATTTT. The chain uses TRBV20-1 and TRBJ2-3; 12 bases agree with TRBD2. CDR1 and CDR2 from the germline V gene are DFQATT and SNEGSKA (reference sequence). Losses at the gene ends were 5 bases for V and 0 bases for J; bases not matched to a gene: 3. This CDR3 comprises 15 residues.

This clonotype was counted many times. V gene TRBV10-3 combines with J gene TRBJ1-2, with 9 positions matching TRBD1. Germline lookup yields CDR1 ENHRY and CDR2 SYGVKD. The CDR3 has 16 amino acids. V gave up 2 bases and J gave up 4 bases; unmatched junction bases: 8. CDR3 coding DNA: TGTGCCATCAGTGAGCCCGGGGGACAGGGCCTCTATGGCTACACCTTC. This sequence encodes CAISEPGGQGLYGYTF.

The chain links TRBV4-1 to TRBJ2-2, with TRBD2 as a possible D gene (5 bases). Germline CDR1 reads MGHRA; CDR2 reads YSYEKL. Trimming pared 4 bases from V and 0 bases from J, leaving 12 bases between. The CDR3 sequence is 16 residues long. DNA for the CDR3: TGCGCCAGCAGCCGCGGGCCTAGTCCGAACACCGGGGAGCTGTTTTTT. Protein product: CASSRGPSPNTGELFF.

This clonotype has just a few counts. The V call is TRBV6-1, the J call TRBJ2-1; TRBD1 agrees at 8 bases. CDR1 is MNHNS and CDR2 is SASEGT in the germline V gene. V gave up 2 bases and J gave up 6 bases; unmatched junction bases: 12. The CDR3 is 17 residues long. The CDR3 spells CASSESRGRFPGNEQFF. The CDR3 DNA is TGTGCCAGCAGTGAATCCAGGGGGCGCTTCCCTGGCAATGAGCAGTTCTTC.

This clonotype occurred a few times. The chain couples TRBV5-1 to TRBJ1-2, with 7 bases fitting TRBD1. The CDR3 covers 16 residues. The V gene end was trimmed by 1 base and the J gene end by 1 base; junction bases not matched to a gene: 7. Germline assignment: CDR1 SGHRS and CDR2 YFSETQ. The CDR3 sequence: CASSLYGTADNYGYTF. The CDR3 DNA sequence: TGCGCCAGCAGCTTGTACGGGACAGCCGATAACTATGGCTACACCTTC.

This clonotype was counted at least ten times. The V and J genes are TRBV20-1 and TRBJ1-1; D perhaps matches TRBD1 (5 bases). Trimming cost V 2 bases and J 4 bases, with 11 bases left between them. The CDR3 consists of 13 residues. Germline CDR1 DFQATT, CDR2 SNEGSKA (reference sequence). The CDR3: CSARQGRSTEAFF. DNA for the CDR3: TGCAGTGCTAGACAGGGACGTTCCACTGAAGCTTTCTTT.

This clonotype has ten or more counts. The chain uses TRBV5-1 and TRBJ1-1, with D tentatively TRBD1 (6 bases). V lost 1 base, J lost 1 base, and 11 bases lay in between. There are 15 residues in the CDR3. The germline V gene has CDR1 SGHRS and CDR2 YFSETQ. CDR3 in DNA: TGCGCCAGCAGCTTGATTGGCAGGGGGAACACTGAAGCTTTCTTT. This sequence encodes CASSLIGRGNTEAFF.

This clonotype has only a few counts. The chain carries TRBV7-8 and TRBJ1-5; D uncertain. Germline values: CDR1 SGHVS, CDR2 FQNEAQ. The CDR3 is 18 amino acids. V lost 1 base and J lost 0, with 16 bases in between. The CDR3 bases are TGTGCCAGCAGCTTAGTGGGGAACAGCCTCATTAGCAATCAGCCCCAGCATTTT. Translation: CASSLVGNSLISNQPQHF.

The V call is TRBV10-2, the J call TRBJ1-4, with D tentatively TRBD1 (5 bases). V was clipped by 6 bases and J by 10 bases, with 12 bases between them. CDR1 and CDR2 (germline): WSHSY, SAAADI. CDR3 length: 12 residues. CDR3 residues: CASSRESGKLFF. CDR3 sequence (DNA): TGCGCCAGCAGCAGGGAGTCCGGAAAACTGTTTTTT.

This clonotype was counted a few times. The chain recombines TRBV6-1 with TRBJ2-2; 9 bases align to TRBD1. The CDR3 extends over 16 amino acids. Germline lookup yields CDR1 MNHNS and CDR2 SASEGT. The ends lost 5 bases at V and 4 bases at J; junction bases unmatched: 8. The CDR3 loop reads CASSSPGQGPTGELFF. Written as DNA, the CDR3 is TGTGCCAGCAGTTCACCGGGACAGGGACCCACCGGGGAGCTGTTTTTT.

This clonotype was detected many times. V is TRBV7-2 and J is TRBJ1-3, with D possibly being TRBD1 (6 bases). The CDR3 is made up of 17 amino acids. CDR1 is SGHTA and CDR2 is FQGNSA in the germline V gene. V shed 5 bases and J shed 3 bases, with 20 bases lying between them. CDR3 DNA: TGTGCCAGCAGCCCAGGGGTCTCGCAGACACTTGGAAACACCATATATTTT. It codes for CASSPGVSQTLGNTIYF.